This record covers a single TCR beta chain. What this receptor recognizes is not known. The input lacks base qualities; no much larger clone sits a single base away. This sample was included in a study of CD8 T cells in ankylosing spondylitis (dated by TCRdb to 2017 to 2019). Background on the whole study: The study set out to find disease-linked TCR variants by profiling T cell receptor beta repertoires in ankylosing spondylitis patients and healthy donors. The full study cohort comprised around 25 ankylosing spondylitis patients and roughly 110 healthy donors. Samples of peripheral blood were taken, and for ankylosing spondylitis patients, synovial fluid was collected as well. Points the paper makes about the study in general: In peripheral blood, the disease-linked clones were found at relatively low frequencies and had a CD8+ phenotype. A TCR beta motif of fewer than 10 highly homologous amino acid variants appeared characteristic of blood from ankylosing spondylitis patients. Significant enrichment of the disease-linked clones was reported in matched synovial fluid samples from ankylosing spondylitis patients. Some TCR beta motif variants had previously been reported in synovial fluid and blood of reactive arthritis patients, which suggested common disease-initiation mechanisms.

Sequencing used an Illumina HiSeq 2500. TCR beta libraries were prepared by quantitative 5'-RACE with molecular barcodes. Per the original workflow: A new computational method based on a probabilistic model of VDJ rearrangement was used to identify disease-linked TCR variants. The raw public reads went through TCRdb reprocessing: fastp at Q25, MiXCR clone calling, in-frame beta chains kept. Rows are combined by CDR3 protein, so each entry shows the most common genes and DNA. TCRdb's processing, not the study's, gives the V and J calls here. This sample has about 89,000 distinct CDR3 sequences in its table, and around 30% of those were observed once. In total, the top ten clones hold 45% to 65% of the sample. Sequencing was carried out using blood, either unsorted or a sorted T cell fraction (not recorded which). The sequence came from a male donor with ankylosing spondylitis or in good health (not recorded which).

The bases read TGTGCCAGCAGCCAGCTAGTGGGCGGAGAGACCCAGTACTTC. Its protein product is CASSQLVGGETQYF. In this chain, TRBV14 is recombined with TRBJ2-5; confidence is insufficient to name the D gene. The germline V gene provides CDR1 SGHDN and CDR2 FVKESK. Trimming costs V 3 bases and J 4 bases, and their ends lie 12 bases apart. The CDR3 holds 14 amino acids from the cysteine to the phenylalanine. Just the 42-base CDR3 DNA is kept, in frame starting at base 1.